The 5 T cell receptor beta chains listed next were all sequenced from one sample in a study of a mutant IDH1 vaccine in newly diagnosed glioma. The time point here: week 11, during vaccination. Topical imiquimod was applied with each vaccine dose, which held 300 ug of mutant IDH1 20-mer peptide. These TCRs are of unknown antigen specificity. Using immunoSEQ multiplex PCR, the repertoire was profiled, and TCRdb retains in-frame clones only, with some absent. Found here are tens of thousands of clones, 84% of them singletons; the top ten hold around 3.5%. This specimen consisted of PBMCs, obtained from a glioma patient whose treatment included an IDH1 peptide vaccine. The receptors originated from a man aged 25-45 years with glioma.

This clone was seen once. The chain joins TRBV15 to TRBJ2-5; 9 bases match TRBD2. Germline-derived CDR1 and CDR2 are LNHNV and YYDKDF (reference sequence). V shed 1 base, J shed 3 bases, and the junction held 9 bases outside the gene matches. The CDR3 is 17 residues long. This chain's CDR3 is CATSRGRPTSGEETQYF. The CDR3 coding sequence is TGTGCCACCAGCAGAGGGAGGCCGACTAGCGGCGAAGAGACCCAGTACTTC.

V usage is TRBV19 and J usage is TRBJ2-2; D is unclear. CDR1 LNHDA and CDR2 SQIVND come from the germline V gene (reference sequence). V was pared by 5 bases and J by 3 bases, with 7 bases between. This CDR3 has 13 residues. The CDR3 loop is CASSSSYTGELFF. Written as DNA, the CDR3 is TGTGCCAGTAGTTCCTCGTACACCGGGGAGCTGTTTTTT.

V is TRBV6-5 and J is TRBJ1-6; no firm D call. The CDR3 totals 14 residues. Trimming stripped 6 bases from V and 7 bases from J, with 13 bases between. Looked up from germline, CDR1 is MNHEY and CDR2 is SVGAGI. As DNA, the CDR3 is TGTGCCAGCAGCGCCGGGGTAGGGAATTCACCCCTCCACTTT. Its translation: CASSAGVGNSPLHF.

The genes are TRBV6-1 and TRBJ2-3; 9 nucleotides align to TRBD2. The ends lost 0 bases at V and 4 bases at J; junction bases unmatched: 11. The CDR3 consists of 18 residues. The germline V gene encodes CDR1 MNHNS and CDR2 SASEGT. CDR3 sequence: CASSEALVGGGAADTQYF. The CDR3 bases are TGTGCCAGCAGTGAAGCGTTAGTTGGCGGGGGGGCGGCAGATACGCAGTATTTT.

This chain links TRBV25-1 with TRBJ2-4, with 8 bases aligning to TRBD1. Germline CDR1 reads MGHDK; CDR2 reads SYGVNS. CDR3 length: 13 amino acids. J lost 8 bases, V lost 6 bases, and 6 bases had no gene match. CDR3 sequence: CASRGQGSDIQYF. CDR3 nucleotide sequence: TGTGCCAGCAGAGGACAGGGTAGTGACATTCAGTACTTC.